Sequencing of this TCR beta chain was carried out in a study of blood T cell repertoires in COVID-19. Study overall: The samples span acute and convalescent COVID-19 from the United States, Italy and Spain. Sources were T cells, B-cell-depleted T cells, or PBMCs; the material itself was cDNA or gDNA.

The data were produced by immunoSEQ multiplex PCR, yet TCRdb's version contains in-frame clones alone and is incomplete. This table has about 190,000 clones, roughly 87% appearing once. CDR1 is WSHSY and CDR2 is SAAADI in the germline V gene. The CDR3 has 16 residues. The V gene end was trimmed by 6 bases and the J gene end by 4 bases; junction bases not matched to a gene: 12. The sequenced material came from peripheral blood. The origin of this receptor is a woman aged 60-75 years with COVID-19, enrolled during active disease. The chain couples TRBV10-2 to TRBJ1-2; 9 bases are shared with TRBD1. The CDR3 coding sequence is TGCGCCAGCAGCGCGTCTTGGACAGGGGAGAGCTATGGCTACACCTTC. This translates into CASSASWTGESYGYTF.